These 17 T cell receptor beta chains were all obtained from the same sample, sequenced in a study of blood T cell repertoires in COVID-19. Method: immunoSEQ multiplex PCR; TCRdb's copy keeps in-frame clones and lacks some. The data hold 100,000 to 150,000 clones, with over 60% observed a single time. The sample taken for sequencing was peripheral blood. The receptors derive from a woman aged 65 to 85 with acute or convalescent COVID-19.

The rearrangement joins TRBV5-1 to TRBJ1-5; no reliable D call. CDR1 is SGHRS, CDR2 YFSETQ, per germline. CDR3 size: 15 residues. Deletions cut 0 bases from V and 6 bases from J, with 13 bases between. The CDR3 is CASSLGAERGQPQHF. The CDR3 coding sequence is TGCGCCAGCAGCTTGGGGGCAGAGCGGGGTCAGCCCCAGCATTTT.

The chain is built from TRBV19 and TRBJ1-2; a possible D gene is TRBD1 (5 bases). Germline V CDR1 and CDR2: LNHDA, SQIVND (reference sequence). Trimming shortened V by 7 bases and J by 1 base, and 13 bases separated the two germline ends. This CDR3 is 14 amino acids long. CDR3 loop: CASTDSFNNYGYTF. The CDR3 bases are TGTGCCAGTACCGACAGTTTTAATAACTATGGCTACACCTTC.

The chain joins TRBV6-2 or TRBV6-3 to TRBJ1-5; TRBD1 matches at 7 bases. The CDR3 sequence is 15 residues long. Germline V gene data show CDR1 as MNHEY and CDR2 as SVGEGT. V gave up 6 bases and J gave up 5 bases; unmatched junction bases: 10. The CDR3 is CASSPAGGWDQPQHF. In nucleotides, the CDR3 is TGTGCCAGCAGCCCGGCAGGGGGTTGGGATCAGCCCCAGCATTTT.

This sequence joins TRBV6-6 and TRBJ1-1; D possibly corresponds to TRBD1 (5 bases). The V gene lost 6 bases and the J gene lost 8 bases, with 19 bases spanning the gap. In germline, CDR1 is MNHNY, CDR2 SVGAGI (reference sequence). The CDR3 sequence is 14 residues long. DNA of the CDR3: TGTGCCAGCAGAACACCCGTTTGGACATCGGAAGCTTTCTTT. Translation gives CASRTPVWTSEAFF.

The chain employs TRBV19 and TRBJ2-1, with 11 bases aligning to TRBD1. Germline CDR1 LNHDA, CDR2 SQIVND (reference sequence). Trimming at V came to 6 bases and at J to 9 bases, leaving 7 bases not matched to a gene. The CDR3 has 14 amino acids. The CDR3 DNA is TGTGCCAGTAGCCACGGACAGGGGGCAGGTGAGCAGTTCTTC. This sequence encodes CASSHGQGAGEQFF.

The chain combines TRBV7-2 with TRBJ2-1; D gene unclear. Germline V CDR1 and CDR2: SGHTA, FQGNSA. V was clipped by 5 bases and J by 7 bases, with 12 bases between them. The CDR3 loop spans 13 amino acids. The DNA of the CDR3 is TGTGCCAGCAGCACCCGAAGCCAAAATGAGCAGTTCTTC. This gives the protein CASSTRSQNEQFF.

In nucleotides, the CDR3 is TGCGCCAGCAGGATGGGGTCGGGAGGCACCGGGGAGCTGTTTTTT. Translation gives CASRMGSGGTGELFF. V is TRBV5-1 and J is TRBJ2-2; 7 bases match TRBD2. V lost 5 bases to trimming and J lost 4 bases; unmatched junction nucleotides: 8. Germline assignment: CDR1 SGHRS and CDR2 YFSETQ. CDR3 length: 15 residues.

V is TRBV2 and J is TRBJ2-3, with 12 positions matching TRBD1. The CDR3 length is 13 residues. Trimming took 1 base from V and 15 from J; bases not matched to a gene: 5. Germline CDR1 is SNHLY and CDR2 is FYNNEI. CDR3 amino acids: CASSEEGQGAGYF. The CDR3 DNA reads TGTGCCAGCAGTGAAGAGGGACAGGGGGCAGGATATTTT.

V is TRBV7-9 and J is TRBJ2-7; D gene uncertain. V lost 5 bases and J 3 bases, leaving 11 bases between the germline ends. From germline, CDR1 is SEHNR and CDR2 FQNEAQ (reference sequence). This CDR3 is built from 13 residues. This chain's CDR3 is CASSPDTFYEQYF. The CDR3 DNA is TGTGCCAGCAGCCCCGACACATTCTACGAGCAGTACTTC.

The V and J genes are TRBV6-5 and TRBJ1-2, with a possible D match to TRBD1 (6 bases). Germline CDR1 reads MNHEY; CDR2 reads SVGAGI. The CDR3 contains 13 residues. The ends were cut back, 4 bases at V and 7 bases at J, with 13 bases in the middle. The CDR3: CASSLAGASGYTF. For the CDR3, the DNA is TGTGCCAGCAGTTTGGCAGGGGCGAGTGGCTACACCTTC.

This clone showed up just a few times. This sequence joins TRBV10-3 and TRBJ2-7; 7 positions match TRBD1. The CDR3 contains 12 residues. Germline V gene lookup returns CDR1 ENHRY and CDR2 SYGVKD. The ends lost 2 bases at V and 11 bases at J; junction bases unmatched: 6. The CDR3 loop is CAISETTTGKYF. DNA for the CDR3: TGTGCCATCAGTGAGACCACGACAGGGAAGTACTTC.

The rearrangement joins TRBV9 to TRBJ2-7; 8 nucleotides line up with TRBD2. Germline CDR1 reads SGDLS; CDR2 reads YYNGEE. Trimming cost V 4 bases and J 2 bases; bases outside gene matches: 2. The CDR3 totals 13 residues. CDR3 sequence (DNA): TGTGCCAGCAGCCCGGGGGGGCCCTACGAGCAGTACTTC. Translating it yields CASSPGGPYEQYF.

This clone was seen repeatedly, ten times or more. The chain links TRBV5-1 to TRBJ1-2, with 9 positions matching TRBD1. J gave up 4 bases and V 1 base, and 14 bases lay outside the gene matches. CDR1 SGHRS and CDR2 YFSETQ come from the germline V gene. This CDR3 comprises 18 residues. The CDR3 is CASSLQPGTGKGGYGYTF. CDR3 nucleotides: TGCGCCAGCAGCTTGCAGCCCGGGACAGGGAAGGGAGGCTATGGCTACACCTTC.

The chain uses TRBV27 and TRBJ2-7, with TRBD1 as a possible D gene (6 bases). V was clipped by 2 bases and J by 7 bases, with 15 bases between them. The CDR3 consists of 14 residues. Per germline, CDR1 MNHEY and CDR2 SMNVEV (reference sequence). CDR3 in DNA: TGTGCCAGCAGTTTAAGTGGGGGCGGAGAAGAGCAGTACTTC. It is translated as CASSLSGGGEEQYF.

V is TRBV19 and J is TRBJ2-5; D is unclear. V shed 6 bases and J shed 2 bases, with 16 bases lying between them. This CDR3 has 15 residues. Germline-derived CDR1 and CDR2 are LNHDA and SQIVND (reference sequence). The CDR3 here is CASSLLVVRQETQYF. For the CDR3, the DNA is TGTGCCAGTAGCCTCCTAGTTGTTCGGCAAGAGACCCAGTACTTC.

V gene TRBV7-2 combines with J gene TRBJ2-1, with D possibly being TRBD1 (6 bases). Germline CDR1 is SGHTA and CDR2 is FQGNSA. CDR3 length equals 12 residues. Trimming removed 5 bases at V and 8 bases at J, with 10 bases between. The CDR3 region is CASSPDRYEQFF. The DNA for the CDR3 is TGTGCCAGCAGCCCCGACAGGTATGAGCAGTTCTTC.

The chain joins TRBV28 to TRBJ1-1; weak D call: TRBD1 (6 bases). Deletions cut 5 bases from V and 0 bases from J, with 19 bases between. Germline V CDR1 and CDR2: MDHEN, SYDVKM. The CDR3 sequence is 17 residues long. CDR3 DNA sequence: TGTGCCAGCAGTCGGAACCGGGACACCTCTCTGAACACTGAAGCTTTCTTT. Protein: CASSRNRDTSLNTEAFF.